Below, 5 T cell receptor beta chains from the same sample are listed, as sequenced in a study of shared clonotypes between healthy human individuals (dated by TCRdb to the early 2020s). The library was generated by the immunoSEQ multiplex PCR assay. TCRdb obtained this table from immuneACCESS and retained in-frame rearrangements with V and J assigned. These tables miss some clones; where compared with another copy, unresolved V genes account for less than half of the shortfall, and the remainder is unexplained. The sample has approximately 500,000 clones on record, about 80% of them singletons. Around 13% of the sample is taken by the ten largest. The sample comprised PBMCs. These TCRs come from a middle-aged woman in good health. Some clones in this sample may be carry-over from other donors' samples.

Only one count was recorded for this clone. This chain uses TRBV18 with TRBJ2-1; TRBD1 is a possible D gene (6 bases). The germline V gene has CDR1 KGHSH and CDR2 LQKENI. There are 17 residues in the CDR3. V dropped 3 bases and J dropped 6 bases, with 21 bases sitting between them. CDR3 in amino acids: CASSPNPTGRNLNEQFF. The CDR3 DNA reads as TGTGCCAGCTCACCCAACCCGACAGGCCGGAACCTCAATGAGCAGTTCTTC.

The CDR3 spells CASSLEPGTPAFF. The CDR3 DNA reads TGTGCCAGCAGCTTAGAACCTGGGACCCCGGCGTTCTTC. The chain links TRBV27 to TRBJ2-1, with D tentatively TRBD1 or TRBD2 (5 bases each). Germline V lookup: CDR1 MNHEY, CDR2 SMNVEV (reference sequence). V was pared by 6 bases and J by 15 bases, with 21 bases between. This CDR3 has 13 residues.

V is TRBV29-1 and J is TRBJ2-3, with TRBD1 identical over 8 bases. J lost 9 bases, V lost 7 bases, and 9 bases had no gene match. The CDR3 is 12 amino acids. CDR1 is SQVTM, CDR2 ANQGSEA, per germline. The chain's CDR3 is CSAGLGQGTQYF. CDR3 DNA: TGCAGCGCCGGACTCGGACAGGGCACGCAGTATTTT.

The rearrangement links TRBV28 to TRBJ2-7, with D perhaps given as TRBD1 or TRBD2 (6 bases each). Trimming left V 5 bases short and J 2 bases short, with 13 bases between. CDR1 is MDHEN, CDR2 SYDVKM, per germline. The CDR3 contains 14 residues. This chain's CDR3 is CASSGPGGPYEQYF. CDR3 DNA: TGTGCCAGCAGTGGACCTGGGGGGCCCTACGAGCAGTACTTC. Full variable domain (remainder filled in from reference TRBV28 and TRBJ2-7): DVKVTQSSRYLVKRTGEKVFLECVQDMDHENMFWYRQDPGLGLRLIYFSYDVKMKEKGDIPEGYSVSREKKERFSLILESASTNQTSMYLCASSGPGGPYEQYFGPGTRLTVT.

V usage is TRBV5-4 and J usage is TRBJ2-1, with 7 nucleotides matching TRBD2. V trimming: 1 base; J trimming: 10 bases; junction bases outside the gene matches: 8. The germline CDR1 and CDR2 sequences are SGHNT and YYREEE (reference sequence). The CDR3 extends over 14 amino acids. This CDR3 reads CASSLRAGAKEQFF. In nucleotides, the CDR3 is TGTGCCAGCAGCTTGAGGGCGGGAGCGAAAGAGCAGTTCTTC.